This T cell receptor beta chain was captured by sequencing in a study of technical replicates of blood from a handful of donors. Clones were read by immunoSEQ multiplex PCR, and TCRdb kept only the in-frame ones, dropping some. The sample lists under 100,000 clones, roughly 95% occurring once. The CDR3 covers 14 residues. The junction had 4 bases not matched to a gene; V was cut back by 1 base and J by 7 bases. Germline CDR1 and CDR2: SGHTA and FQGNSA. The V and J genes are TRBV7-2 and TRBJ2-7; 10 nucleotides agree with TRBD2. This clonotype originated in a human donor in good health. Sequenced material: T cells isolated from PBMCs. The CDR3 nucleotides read TGTGCCAGCAGCTTAGAAGCGGGAGGGGTAGAGCAGTACTTC. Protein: CASSLEAGGVEQYF.